One T cell receptor (beta chain) is described in this entry. As yet, its antigen is unknown. The sample originates from a study of T cell repertoires in cytomegalovirus infection. Overall study findings and caveats: Dominant in the ex vivo response were TCR beta clonotypes restricted by HLA-C and specific for CMV.

Trimming shortened V by 2 bases and J by 0 bases, and 10 bases separated the two germline ends. Germline lookup yields CDR1 MNHEY and CDR2 SMNVEV (reference sequence). The CDR3 loop spans 15 amino acids. One entry per CDR3 protein, called by TCRdb with MiXCR from the reads. The sample has about a million distinct CDR3 sequences, roughly 31% seen once; the top ten hold 13%. The rearrangement links TRBV27 to TRBJ1-1; D uncertain. The sample in question was cultured CD8+ T cells from PBMCs, obtained from culture after CMV antigen stimulation. This receptor was taken from a human donor in good health (CMV status not recorded). Some clones in this sample may be carry-over from other donors' samples. The CDR3 DNA reads TGTGCCAGCAGTTTACTCCCGCCTCTGAACACTGAAGCTTTCTTT. Its protein product is CASSLLPPLNTEAFF.